Below are 7 T cell receptor beta chains sequenced from a single sample in a study of PD-1 blockade in classical Hodgkin lymphoma. Autologous stem cell transplantation was followed by relapse in every patient, and brentuximab vedotin exposure varied. Clones were read by immunoSEQ multiplex PCR, and TCRdb kept only the in-frame ones, dropping some. Of approximately 11,000 clones in the sample, about 80% were seen once. The starting material was peripheral blood mononuclear cells (PBMCs), obtained before the second cycle of nivolumab. These receptors came from a human donor with classical Hodgkin lymphoma.

The chain carries TRBV27 and TRBJ2-4; D may be TRBD2 (6 bases). The germline CDR1 and CDR2 sequences are MNHEY and SMNVEV (reference sequence). The CDR3 loop spans 14 amino acids. Trimming pared 3 bases from V and 8 bases from J, leaving 14 bases between. The CDR3 nucleotides are TGTGCCAGCAGTTTGCGGCGGGATGGTCACATTCAGTACTTC. Protein: CASSLRRDGHIQYF.

The V gene is TRBV5-1, the J gene TRBJ2-1; the match to TRBD2 covers 13 bases. Trimming took 3 bases from V and 4 from J; bases not matched to a gene: 1. The germline V gene encodes CDR1 SGHRS and CDR2 YFSETQ. This CDR3 is 15 amino acids long. CDR3 nucleotide sequence: TGCGCCAGCAGCTCGGGACTAGCGGGGTACAATGAGCAGTTCTTC. Translated, it gives CASSSGLAGYNEQFF.

The V gene is TRBV5-1, the J gene TRBJ2-7; D is undetermined. Germline V gives CDR1 SGHRS, CDR2 YFSETQ. The CDR3 has 14 amino acids. Trimming cost V 4 bases and J 2 bases, with 13 bases left between them. DNA of the CDR3: TGCGCCAGCAGCGGAACCGACGCAACCTACGAGCAGTACTTC. This encodes CASSGTDATYEQYF.

The chain couples TRBV5-1 to TRBJ2-4; D may be TRBD2 (6 bases). Germline values: CDR1 SGHRS, CDR2 YFSETQ. The ends were cut back, 0 bases at V and 10 bases at J, with 11 bases in the middle. This CDR3 comprises 13 residues. The CDR3 is CASSLAGSQIQYF. As DNA, the CDR3 is TGCGCCAGCAGCTTGGCCGGGAGCCAGATTCAGTACTTC.

This clone came up once. The chain links TRBV19 to TRBJ1-5; no clear D gene. V was cut by 3 bases and J by 5 bases, with 11 bases left in between. Germline lookup yields CDR1 LNHDA and CDR2 SQIVND (reference sequence). The CDR3 extends over 14 amino acids. The CDR3 loop is CASSIPQIHQPQHF. The DNA of the CDR3 is TGTGCCAGTAGTATCCCACAGATTCATCAGCCCCAGCATTTT.

The gene calls are TRBV7-9 and TRBJ2-7, with 9 bases matching TRBD1. Germline lookup yields CDR1 SEHNR and CDR2 FQNEAQ (reference sequence). Unmatched junction bases numbered 4, after V lost 2 bases and J lost 2 bases. CDR3 length: 15 residues. The CDR3 spells CASSLRGQGPYEQYF. As DNA, the CDR3 is TGTGCCAGCAGCTTACGGGGACAGGGTCCCTACGAGCAGTACTTC.

The gene calls are TRBV5-8 and TRBJ2-3, with 9 bases fitting TRBD2. The CDR3 runs 15 residues. Losses at the gene ends were 6 bases for V and 3 bases for J; bases not matched to a gene: 8. Germline assignment: CDR1 SGHTS and CDR2 YDEGEE. The CDR3 here is CASTQGLAFTDTQYF. The CDR3, as DNA: TGTGCCAGCACCCAGGGACTAGCTTTTACAGATACGCAGTATTTT.